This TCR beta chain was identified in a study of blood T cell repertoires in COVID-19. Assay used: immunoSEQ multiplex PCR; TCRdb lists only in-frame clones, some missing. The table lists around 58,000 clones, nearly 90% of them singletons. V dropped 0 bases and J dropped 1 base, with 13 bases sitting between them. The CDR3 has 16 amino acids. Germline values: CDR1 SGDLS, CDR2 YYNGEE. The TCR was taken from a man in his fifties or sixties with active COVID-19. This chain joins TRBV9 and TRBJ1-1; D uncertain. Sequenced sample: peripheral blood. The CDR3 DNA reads TGTGCCAGCAGCGTAGCCTCGGAAGGAGGGAACACTGAAGCTTTCTTT. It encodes CASSVASEGGNTEAFF.